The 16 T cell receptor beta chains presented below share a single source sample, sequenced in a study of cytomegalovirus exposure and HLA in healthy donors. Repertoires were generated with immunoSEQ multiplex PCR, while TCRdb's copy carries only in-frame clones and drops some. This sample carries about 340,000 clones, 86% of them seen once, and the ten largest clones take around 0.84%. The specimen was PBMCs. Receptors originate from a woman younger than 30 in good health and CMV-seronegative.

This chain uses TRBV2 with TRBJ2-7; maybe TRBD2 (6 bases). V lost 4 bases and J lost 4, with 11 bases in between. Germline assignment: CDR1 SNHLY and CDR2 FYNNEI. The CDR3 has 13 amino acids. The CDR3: CASSVAGNYEQYF. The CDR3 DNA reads TGTGCCAGCAGTGTGGCGGGGAATTACGAGCAGTACTTC.

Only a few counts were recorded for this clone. CDR3 coding DNA: TGTGCCAGCAGCTTAGGCTCCACCGTACTGGAGACCCAGTACTTC. This translates into CASSLGSTVLETQYF. The chain couples TRBV7-2 to TRBJ2-5; D not resolved. CDR3 length: 15 amino acids. From germline, CDR1 is SGHTA and CDR2 FQGNSA. Trimming pared 1 base from V and 5 bases from J, leaving 14 bases between. The variable domain in full, with the rest retrieved from reference TRBV7-2 and TRBJ2-5, is GAGVSQSPSNKVTEKGKDVELRCDPISGHTALYWYRQSLGQGLEFLIYFQGNSAPDKSGLPSDRFSAERTGGSVSTLTIQRTQQEDSAVYLCASSLGSTVLETQYFGPGTRLLVL.

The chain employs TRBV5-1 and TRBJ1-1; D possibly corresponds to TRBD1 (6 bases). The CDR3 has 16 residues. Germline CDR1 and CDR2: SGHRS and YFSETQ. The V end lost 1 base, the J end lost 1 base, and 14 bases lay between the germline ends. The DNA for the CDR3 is TGCGCCAGCAGCTTGAAGGGGTGGGGGCGGAACACTGAAGCTTTCTTT. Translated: CASSLKGWGRNTEAFF. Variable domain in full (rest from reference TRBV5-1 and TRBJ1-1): KAGVTQTPRYLIKTRGQQVTLSCSPISGHRSVSWYQQTPGQGLQFLFEYFSETQRNKGNFPGRFSGRQFSNSRSEMNVSTLELGDSALYLCASSLKGWGRNTEAFFGQGTRLTVV.

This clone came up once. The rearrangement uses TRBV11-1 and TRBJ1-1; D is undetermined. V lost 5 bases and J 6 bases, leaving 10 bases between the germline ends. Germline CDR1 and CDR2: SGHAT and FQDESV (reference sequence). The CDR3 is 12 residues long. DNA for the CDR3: TGTGCCAGCAGCCCTAGTGGGTCTGAAGCTTTCTTT. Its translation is CASSPSGSEAFF. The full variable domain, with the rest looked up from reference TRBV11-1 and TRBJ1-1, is EAEVAQSPRYKITEKSQAVAFWCDPISGHATLYWYRQILGQGPELLVQFQDESVVDDSQLPKDRFSAERLKGVDSTLKIQPAELGDSAMYLCASSPSGSEAFFGQGTRLTVV.

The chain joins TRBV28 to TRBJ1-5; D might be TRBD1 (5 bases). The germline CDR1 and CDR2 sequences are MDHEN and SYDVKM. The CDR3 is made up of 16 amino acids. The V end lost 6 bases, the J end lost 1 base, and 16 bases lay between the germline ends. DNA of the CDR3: TGTGCCAGCAGCCACATAGCGGGGCTCAGCAATCAGCCCCAGCATTTT. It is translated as CASSHIAGLSNQPQHF.

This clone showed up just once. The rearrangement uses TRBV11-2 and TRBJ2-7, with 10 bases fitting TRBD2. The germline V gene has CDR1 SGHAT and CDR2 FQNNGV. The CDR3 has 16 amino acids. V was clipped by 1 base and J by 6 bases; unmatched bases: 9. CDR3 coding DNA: TGTGCCAGCAGCTTAGGGTTGCTAGCGGGAGTGGGCGAGCAGTACTTC. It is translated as CASSLGLLAGVGEQYF.

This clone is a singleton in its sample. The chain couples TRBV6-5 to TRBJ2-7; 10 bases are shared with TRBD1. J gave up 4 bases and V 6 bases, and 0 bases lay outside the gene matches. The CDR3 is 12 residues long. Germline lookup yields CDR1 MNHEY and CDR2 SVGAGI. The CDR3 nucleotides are TGTGCCAGCAGGGGACAGGGGTACGAGCAGTACTTC. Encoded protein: CASRGQGYEQYF.

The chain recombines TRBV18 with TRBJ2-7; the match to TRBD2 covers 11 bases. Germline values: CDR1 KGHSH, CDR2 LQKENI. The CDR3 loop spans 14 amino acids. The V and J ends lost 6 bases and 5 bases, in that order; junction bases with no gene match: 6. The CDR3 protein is CASSGLAGTDEQYF. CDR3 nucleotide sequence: TGTGCCAGCTCCGGACTAGCGGGTACCGACGAGCAGTACTTC.

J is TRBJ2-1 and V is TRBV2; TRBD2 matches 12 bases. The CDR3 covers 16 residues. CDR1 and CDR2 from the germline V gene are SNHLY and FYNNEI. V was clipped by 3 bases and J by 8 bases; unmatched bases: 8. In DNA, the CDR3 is TGTGCCAGCAGTGAGGGTGTGACTAGCGGGAGCTATGAGCAGTTCTTC. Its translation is CASSEGVTSGSYEQFF.

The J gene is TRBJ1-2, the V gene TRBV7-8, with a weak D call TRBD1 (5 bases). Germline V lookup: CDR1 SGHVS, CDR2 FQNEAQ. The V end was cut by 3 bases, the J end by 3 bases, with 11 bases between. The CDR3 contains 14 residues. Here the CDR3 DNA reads TGTGCCAGCAGCTTCGGGGGTTTCGACTATGGCTACACCTTC. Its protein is CASSFGGFDYGYTF.

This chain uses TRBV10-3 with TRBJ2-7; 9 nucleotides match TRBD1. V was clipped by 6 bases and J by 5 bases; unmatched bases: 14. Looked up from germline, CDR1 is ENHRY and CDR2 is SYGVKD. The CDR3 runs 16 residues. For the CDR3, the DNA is TGTGCCATCAGCGCTATGAGGACAGGGGAGGAGGACGAGCAGTACTTC. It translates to CAISAMRTGEEDEQYF.

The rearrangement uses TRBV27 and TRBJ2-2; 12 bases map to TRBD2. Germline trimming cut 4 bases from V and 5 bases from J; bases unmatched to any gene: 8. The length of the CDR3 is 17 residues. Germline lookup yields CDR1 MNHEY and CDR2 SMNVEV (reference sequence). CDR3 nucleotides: TGTGCCAGCAGTTACCGACTAGCGGGAGTACGAACCGGGGAGCTGTTTTTT. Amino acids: CASSYRLAGVRTGELFF.

This CDR3 is CASSPGQGLTDTQYF. The CDR3 DNA reads as TGTGCCAGCAGTCCGGGACAGGGGCTCACAGATACGCAGTATTTT. The gene calls are TRBV27 and TRBJ2-3; TRBD1 matches 10 bases. Trimming removed 5 bases from V and 2 bases from J; junction bases left unmatched: 4. Germline-derived CDR1 and CDR2 are MNHEY and SMNVEV (reference sequence). The CDR3 is made up of 15 amino acids.

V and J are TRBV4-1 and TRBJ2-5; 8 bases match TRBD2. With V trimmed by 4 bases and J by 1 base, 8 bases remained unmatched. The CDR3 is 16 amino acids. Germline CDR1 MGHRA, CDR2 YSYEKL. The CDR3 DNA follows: TGCGCCAGCAGCCCCGTCGGAGCGGGAGCCCAAGAGACCCAGTACTTC. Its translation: CASSPVGAGAQETQYF.

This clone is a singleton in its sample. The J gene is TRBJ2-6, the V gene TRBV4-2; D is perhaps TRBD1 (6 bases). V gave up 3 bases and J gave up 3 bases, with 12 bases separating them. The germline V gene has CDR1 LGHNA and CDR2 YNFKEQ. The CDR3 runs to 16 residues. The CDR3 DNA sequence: TGTGCCAGCAGCCAGGAAGGGGGTGATGGGGCCAACGTCCTGACTTTC. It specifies CASSQEGGDGANVLTF.

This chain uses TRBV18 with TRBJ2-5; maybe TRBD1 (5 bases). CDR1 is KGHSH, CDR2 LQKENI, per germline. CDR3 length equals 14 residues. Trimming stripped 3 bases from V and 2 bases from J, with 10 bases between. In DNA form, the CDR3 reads TGTGCCAGCTCACCCGACAGTTTTCAAGAGACCCAGTACTTC. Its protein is CASSPDSFQETQYF.